What follows describes a single TCR beta chain. Its target antigen remains unknown. Base qualities were left out, and no much larger clone turns up one base away. These data belong to a study of vaccination effects on CD4 cells after COVID-19 (dated by TCRdb to the early 2020s). Describing the broader study: Each participant got two doses of an mRNA SARS-CoV-2 vaccine, either BNT162b2 or mRNA-1273. Pre-vaccine samples from two convalescent patients were drawn 16 days and one week before the first dose, 142 and 148 days after COVID-19 diagnosis. SARS-CoV-2 spike-specific CD4+ TCR repertoires were compared before and after mRNA vaccination in COVID-19 convalescent patients and in infection-naive vaccine recipients. The full study included 10 to 11 COVID-19 convalescent patients and a few SARS-CoV-2-naive healthy vaccine recipients. Cultures from other donors in the study were sequenced with the Oncomine TCR Beta short-read assay on an Illumina iSeq 100.

The full study reports these points: Both infection-induced and vaccine-induced clones contracted markedly at late post-vaccination timepoints, which is consistent with waning T cell responses. In convalescent patients, the post-vaccine spike-reactive repertoire was composed mainly of new vaccine-induced clones that were largely distinct from infection-induced clones. The study was limited by a small number of convalescent patients, and early post-infection timepoints were lacking.

The ViraFEST assay stimulated PBMC with viral peptide pools and then used TCR sequencing to identify antigen-specific CD4+ T cell clonotypes by expansion. After around 11 days of culture, CD4+ T cells were isolated with the EasySep CD4+ T cell isolation kit. Convalescent patients had PCR-confirmed SARS-CoV-2 infection between March and December 2020, before Alpha, Beta and Delta variants emerged in the United States. Each well held around 2 million PBMC cultured in IMDM containing approximately 5% human AB serum, roughly 10 IU/ml IL-2 and gentamicin, along with 8 to 10 ug/ml peptides. Half of the culture medium was replaced with fresh IL-2-containing medium on days 3 and 7. Unless noted otherwise, every peptide stimulation condition was grown in triplicate wells. Using Ficoll-Paque Plus gradient centrifugation, PBMC were separated from whole blood and then either used fresh or cryopreserved at -140C. The QIAamp micro DNA kit was used to extract genomic DNA from the cultured CD4+ T cells.

Receptors were amplified or captured by the immunoSEQ multiplex PCR assay. TCR beta CDR3 sequencing was performed on DNA from the cultured, isolated CD4+ T cells. As for how the authors treated the data: The analysis removed non-productive TCR sequences, trimmed reads to the CDR3 region, and retained only CDR3s that were 7 or more amino acids long. Antigen-specific clonotypes were identified using the MANAFEST web app by comparison of expansion in peptide wells against reference cultures. Positive clones required FDR<0.05 expansion versus reference and all other wells, odds ratio above 5, and frequency above 0.1% in two replicate wells. A clonotype was called cross-reactive if it was significantly expanded both in SARS-CoV-2 spike wells and in at least one common cold coronavirus spike condition. Levenshtein distance calculated with the stringdist R package was used to assess CDR3 similarity, and unrooted trees were constructed with ape in R 3.6.1. In TCRdb, the immuneACCESS table is reduced to in-frame sequences with V and J assigned. These tables do not hold every clone; where another copy was compared, an unresolved V gene accounts for under half, and the others remain unexplained. That table supplies the V and J calls and clone size; D and trimming were determined from the DNA. The sample yields around 46,000 clones; about three quarters were counted once. Over 25% of the sample comes from the top ten.

Trimming leaves V shorter by 3 bases and J shorter by 5 bases, with the junction holding 9 bases beyond the gene matches. CDR1 and CDR2 are read off the germline V gene as SGHTA and FQGNSA. From its cysteine to its phenylalanine, the CDR3 spans 16 amino acids. Here the CDR3 DNA is all that survives: 48 bases in frame from base 1. The chain uses TRBV7-2 and TRBJ2-5, and 10 junctional nucleotides match TRBD2. The source material was CD4+ T cells from PBMCs cultured with a peptide pool, sampled before COVID-19 vaccination. This receptor was identified in a human donor who had a prior SARS-CoV-2 infection. Read as DNA, the sequence is TGTGCCAGCAGCTTGTGGTCTAGCGGGAGCCGGGAGACCCAGTACTTC. Its translation is CASSLWSSGSRETQYF.